This TCR beta chain was profiled in a study of identical twins listed by TCRdb under 2016. Study-level background: To test whether fetal clonotypes persist, the study used deep sequencing on TCR alpha and beta repertoires from monozygotic twins, unrelated adults of various ages, and cord blood. To rule out contamination, the twin experiments were replicated at different times with different library preparation protocols.

Libraries were built with 5' RACE. This sample was sequenced with an Illumina HiSeq 2000. A universal primer binding site was introduced by template switching, and a unique molecular identifier was present in the final cDNA, enabling accurate counting of TCR cDNA molecules. Specific primers in the conserved constant-segment region were used to synthesize first-strand cDNA for TCR alpha and beta chains. To control for contamination, every cDNA library was double barcoded, receiving both a SMART-Mk sample barcode and Illumina barcodes. Two successive PCR steps introduced TruSeq adapter sequences along with Illumina sample barcodes. TCR alpha and beta cDNA libraries were sequenced on the Illumina HiSeq platform with custom primers. Under the source paper's analysis protocol: Raw reads were processed with MiGEC to extract unique molecular identifiers, and MiXCR was used to determine CDR3 positions. Recombination models were inferred per individual with the repgenHMM and IGoR tools using an EM algorithm. The analysis of shared clonotypes was done with the tcR package in R, with sharing normalized by the product of cloneset sizes. To study raw recombination free of thymic and clonal selection effects, out-of-frame nonproductive sequences were analyzed. Starting from the raw public reads, TCRdb applied fastp trimming at Q25, assembled clones with MiXCR and retained in-frame beta chains. A single entry per CDR3 protein holds the most common genes and DNA from its merged rows. The V and J calls reflect TCRdb's pipeline rather than the authors' work. The sample table records 250,000 to 300,000 distinct CDR3 sequences; over 8.5% of these occur just once. The ten most abundant clones make up around 7.1% of the sample.

Only healthy Caucasian donors were included. The twin cohort consisted of three pairs of female monozygotic twins, all aged about 18 to 30 years. Positive isolation kits from Invitrogen were used to isolate the CD4+ and CD8+ T cell populations. Regarding this clonotype: The target of this receptor is not known. No qualities accompany the bases; no much larger clone lies one base away.

Beyond this particular receptor, the publication reports: Fewer insertions were carried by abundant cord blood beta clonotypes; a weaker similar trend was observed in young adult naive repertoires, while no such trend was observed in memory repertoires. Compared with coincidental sharing between unrelated individuals, out-of-frame TCR alpha sequences shared between twins had an excess of sequences with low generation probability. Invariant T cells such as MAIT and iNKT could partly confound zero-insertion analyses, although diverse VJ usage argued against such confounding for most clonotypes. In monozygotic twins, recombination models systematically underestimated out-of-frame TCR alpha sharing, but the models matched the sharing seen between unrelated individuals. Because the same donors could not be followed over many years, conclusions were based on cross-sectional statistical analysis. Excess twin sharing in beta out-of-frame sequences was weaker because fewer shared sequences lowered the signal-to-noise ratio.

These data were also filed under a second study, of yellow fever vaccine responses in identical twins. Taken from the second paper: The T cell response to vaccination in identical twins was reported by the authors to appear partly convergent and partly personalized. The study precisely tracked vaccine-responding T cell clones in identical twins.

This receptor was obtained from a woman aged 18-29 years in good health. The material sequenced was CD8+ T cells sorted from blood.

Here the CDR3 is given as CASTPWGAPREETQYF. The nucleotides read TGTGCCAGCACCCCATGGGGGGCACCGAGAGAAGAGACCCAGTACTTC. The chain links TRBV2 with TRBJ2-5; the D call could be TRBD1 or TRBD2, with each sharing 6 bases. CDR1 and CDR2, looked up from the germline V gene, are SNHLY and FYNNEI. V gives up 7 bases and J gives up 3 bases, and the segment between their germline ends measures 21 bases. Taken from cysteine to phenylalanine, the CDR3 has 16 residues. The CDR3 DNA has 48 bases and is translated from base 1.